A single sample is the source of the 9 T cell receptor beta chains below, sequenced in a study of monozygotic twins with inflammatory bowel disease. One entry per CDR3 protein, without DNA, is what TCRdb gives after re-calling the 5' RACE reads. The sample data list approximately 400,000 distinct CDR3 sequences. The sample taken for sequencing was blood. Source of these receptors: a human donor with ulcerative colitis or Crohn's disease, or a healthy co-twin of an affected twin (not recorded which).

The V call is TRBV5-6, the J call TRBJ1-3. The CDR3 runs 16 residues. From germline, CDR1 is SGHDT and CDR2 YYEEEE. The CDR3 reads CASSLKPSLSGNIIYF.

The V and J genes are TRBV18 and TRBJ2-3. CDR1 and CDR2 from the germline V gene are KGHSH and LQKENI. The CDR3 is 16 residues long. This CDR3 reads CASSPPGDLGTDTQYF.

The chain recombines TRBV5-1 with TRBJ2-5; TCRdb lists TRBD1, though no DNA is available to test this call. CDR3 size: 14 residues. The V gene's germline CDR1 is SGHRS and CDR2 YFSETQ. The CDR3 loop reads CASRLGDTQETQYF.

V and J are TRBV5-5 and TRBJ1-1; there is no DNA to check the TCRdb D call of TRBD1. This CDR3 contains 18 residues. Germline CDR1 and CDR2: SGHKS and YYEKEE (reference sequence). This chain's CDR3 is CASSLRTFRGSGDTEAFF. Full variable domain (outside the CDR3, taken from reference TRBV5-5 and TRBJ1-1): DAGVTQSPTHLIKTRGQQVTLRCSPISGHKSVSWYQQVLGQGPQFIFQYYEKEERGRGNFPDRFSARQFPNYSSELNVNALLLGDSALYLCASSLRTFRGSGDTEAFFGQGTRLTVV.

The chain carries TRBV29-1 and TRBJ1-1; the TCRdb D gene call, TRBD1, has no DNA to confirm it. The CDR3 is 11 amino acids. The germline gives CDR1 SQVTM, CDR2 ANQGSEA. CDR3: CSGDRGTEAFF.

CDR3 amino acids: CASSLYGETHYF. The V gene is TRBV7-2, the J gene TRBJ2-5. The length of the CDR3 is 12 residues. The germline CDR1 and CDR2 sequences are SGHTA and FQGNSA.

CDR3 region: CASSLERSQGRSYSPLHF. The chain carries TRBV5-1 and TRBJ1-6. This CDR3 is 18 amino acids long. CDR1 is SGHRS and CDR2 is YFSETQ in the germline V gene.

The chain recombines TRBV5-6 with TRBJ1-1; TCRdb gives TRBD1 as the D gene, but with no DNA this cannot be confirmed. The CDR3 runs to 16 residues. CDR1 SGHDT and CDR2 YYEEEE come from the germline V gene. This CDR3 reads CASSLSQGARNTEAFF.

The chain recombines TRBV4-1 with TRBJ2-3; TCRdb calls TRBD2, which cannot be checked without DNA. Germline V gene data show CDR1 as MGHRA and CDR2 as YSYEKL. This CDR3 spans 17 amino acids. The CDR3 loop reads CASSQGWTSGGSDTQYF.